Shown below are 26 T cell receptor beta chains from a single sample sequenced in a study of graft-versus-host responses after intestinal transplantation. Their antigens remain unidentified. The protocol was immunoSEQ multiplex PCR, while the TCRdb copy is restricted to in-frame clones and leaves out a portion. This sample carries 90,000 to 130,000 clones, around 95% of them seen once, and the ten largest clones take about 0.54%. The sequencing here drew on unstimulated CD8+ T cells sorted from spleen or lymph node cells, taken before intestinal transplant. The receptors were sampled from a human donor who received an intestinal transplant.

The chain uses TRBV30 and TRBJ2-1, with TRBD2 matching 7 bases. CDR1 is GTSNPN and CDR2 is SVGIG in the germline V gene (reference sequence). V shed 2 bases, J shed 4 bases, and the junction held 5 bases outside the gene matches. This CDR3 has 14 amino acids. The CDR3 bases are TGTGCCTGGAGTTCGCGGGAGAAGTACAATGAGCAGTTCTTC. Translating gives CAWSSREKYNEQFF. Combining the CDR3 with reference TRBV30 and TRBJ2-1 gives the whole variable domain SQTIHQWPATLVQPVGSPLSLECTVEGTSNPNLYWYRQAAGRGLQLLFYSVGIGQISSEVPQNLSASRPQDRQFILSSKKLLLSDSGFYLCAWSSREKYNEQFFGPGTRLTVL.

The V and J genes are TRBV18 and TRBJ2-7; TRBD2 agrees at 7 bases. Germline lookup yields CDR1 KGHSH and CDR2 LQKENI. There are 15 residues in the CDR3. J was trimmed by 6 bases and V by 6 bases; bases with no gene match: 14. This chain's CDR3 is CASSLGTLGEGEQYF. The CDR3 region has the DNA TGTGCCAGCTCGCTCGGGACCTTAGGGGAGGGCGAGCAGTACTTC.

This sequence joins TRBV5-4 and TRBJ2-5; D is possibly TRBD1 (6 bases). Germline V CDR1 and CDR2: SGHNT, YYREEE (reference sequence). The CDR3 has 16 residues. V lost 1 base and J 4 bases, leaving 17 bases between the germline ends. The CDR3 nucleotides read TGTGCCAGCAGCTTGCCCTTACAGGGTGGGGGAGAGACCCAGTACTTC. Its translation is CASSLPLQGGGETQYF. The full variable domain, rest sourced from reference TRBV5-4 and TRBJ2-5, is ETGVTQSPTHLIKTRGQQVTLRCSSQSGHNTVSWYQQALGQGPQFIFQYYREEENGRGNFPPRFSGLQFPNYSSELNVNALELDDSALYLCASSLPLQGGGETQYFGPGTRLLVL.

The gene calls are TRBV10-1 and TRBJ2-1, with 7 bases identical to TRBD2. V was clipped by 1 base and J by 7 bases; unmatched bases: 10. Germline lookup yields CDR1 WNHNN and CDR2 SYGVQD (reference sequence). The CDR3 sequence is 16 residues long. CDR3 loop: CASSEYPTGGFNEQFF. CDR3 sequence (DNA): TGCGCCAGCAGTGAGTACCCTACGGGAGGCTTTAATGAGCAGTTCTTC.

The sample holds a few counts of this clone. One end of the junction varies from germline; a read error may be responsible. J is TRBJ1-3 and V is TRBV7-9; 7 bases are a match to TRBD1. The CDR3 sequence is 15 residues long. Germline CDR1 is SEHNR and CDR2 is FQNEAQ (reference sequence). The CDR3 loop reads CASSVAGTDGNTIYF. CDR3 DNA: TGTGCCAGCAGCGTAGCCGGGACAGATGGAAACACCATATATTTT.

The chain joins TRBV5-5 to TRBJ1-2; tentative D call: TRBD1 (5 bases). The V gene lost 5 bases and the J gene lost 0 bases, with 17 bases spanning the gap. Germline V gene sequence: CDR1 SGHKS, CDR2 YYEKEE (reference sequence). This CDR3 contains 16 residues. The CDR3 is CASSSTGRGTNYGYTF. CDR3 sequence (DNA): TGTGCCAGCAGTTCAACTGGGAGGGGAACTAACTATGGCTACACCTTC.

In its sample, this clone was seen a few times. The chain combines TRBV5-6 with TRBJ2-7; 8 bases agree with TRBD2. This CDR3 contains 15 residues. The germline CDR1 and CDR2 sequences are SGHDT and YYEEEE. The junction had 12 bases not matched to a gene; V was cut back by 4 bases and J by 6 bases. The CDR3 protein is CASSQTASGSVEQYF. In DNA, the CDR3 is TGTGCCAGCAGCCAAACGGCCAGCGGGAGCGTCGAGCAGTACTTC.

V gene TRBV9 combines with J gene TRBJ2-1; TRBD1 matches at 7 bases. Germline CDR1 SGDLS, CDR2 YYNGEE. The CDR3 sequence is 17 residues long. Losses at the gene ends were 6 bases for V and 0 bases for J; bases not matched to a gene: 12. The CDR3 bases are TGTGCCAGCACTCCCGGACAGGATCTTTACTCCTACAATGAGCAGTTCTTC. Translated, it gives CASTPGQDLYSYNEQFF.

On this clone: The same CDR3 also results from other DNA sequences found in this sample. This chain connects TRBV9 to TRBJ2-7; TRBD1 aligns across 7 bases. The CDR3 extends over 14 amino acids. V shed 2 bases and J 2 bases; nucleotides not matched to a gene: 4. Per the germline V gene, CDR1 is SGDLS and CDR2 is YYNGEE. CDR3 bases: TGTGCCAGCAGCGTCGGGGACAGCCCCTACGAGCAGTACTTC. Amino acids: CASSVGDSPYEQYF.

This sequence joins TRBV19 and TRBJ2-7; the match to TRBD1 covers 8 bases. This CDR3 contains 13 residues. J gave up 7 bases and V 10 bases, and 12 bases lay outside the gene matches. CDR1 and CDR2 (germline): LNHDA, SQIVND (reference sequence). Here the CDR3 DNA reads TGTGCCACCTCTCCGGGACAGGCTTTGGAGCAGTACTTC. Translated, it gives CATSPGQALEQYF. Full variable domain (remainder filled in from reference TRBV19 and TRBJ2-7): DGGITQSPKYLFRKEGQNVTLSCEQNLNHDAMYWYRQDPGQGLRLIYYSQIVNDFQKGDIAEGYSVSREKKESFPLTVTSAQKNPTAFYLCATSPGQALEQYFGPGTRLTVT.

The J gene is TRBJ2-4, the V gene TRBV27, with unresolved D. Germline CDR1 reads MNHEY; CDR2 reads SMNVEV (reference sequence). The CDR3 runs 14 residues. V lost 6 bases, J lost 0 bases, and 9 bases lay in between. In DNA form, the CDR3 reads TGTGCCAGCAGCCCCACCCCAGCCAAAAACATTCAGTACTTC. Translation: CASSPTPAKNIQYF.

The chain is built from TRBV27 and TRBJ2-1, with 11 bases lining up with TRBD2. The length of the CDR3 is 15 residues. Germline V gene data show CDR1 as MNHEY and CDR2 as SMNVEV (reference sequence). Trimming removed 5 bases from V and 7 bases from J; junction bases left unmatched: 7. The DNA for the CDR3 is TGTGCCAGCAGTCCGGGGACTAGCGGCGCTAATGAGCAGTTCTTC. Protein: CASSPGTSGANEQFF.

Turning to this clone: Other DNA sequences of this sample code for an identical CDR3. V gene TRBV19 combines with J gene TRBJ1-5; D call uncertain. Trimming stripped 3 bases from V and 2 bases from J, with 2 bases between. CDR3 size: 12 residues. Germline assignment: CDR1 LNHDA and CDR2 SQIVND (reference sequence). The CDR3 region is CASSIGNQPQHF. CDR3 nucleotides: TGTGCCAGTAGTATCGGCAATCAGCCCCAGCATTTT. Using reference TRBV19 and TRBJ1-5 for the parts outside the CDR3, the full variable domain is DGGITQSPKYLFRKEGQNVTLSCEQNLNHDAMYWYRQDPGQGLRLIYYSQIVNDFQKGDIAEGYSVSREKKESFPLTVTSAQKNPTAFYLCASSIGNQPQHFGDGTRLSIL.

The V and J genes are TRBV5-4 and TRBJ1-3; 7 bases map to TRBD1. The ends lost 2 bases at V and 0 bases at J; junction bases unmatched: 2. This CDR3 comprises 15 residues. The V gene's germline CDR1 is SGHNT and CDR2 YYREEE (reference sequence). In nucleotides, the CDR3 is TGTGCCAGCAGCTTTTCAGGGGGCTCTGGAAACACCATATATTTT. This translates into CASSFSGGSGNTIYF.

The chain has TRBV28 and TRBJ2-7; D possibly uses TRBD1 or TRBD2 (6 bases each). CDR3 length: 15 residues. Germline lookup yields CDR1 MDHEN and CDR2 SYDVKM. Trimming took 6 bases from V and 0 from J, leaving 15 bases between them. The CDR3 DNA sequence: TGTGCCAGCAGCCCCACGGGGGCGAGCTCCTACGAGCAGTACTTC. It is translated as CASSPTGASSYEQYF.

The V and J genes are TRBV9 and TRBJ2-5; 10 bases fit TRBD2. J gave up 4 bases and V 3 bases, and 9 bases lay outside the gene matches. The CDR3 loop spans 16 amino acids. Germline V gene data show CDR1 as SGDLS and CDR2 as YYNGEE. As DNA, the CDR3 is TGTGCCAGCAGCGCGCTGGGAGCGGGAGGGAGAGAGACCCAGTACTTC. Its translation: CASSALGAGGRETQYF.

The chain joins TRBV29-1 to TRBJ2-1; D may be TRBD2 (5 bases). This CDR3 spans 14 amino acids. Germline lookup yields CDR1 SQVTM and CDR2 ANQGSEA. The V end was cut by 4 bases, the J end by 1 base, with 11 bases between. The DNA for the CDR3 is TGCAGCGTTGTGTGGCGGGTTTCCTACAATGAGCAGTTCTTC. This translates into CSVVWRVSYNEQFF.

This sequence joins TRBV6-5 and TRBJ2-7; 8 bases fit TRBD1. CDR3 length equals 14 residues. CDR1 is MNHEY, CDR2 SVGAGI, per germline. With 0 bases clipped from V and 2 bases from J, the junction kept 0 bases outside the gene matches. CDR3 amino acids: CASSYSTGAYEQYF. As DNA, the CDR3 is TGTGCCAGCAGTTACTCGACAGGGGCCTACGAGCAGTACTTC.

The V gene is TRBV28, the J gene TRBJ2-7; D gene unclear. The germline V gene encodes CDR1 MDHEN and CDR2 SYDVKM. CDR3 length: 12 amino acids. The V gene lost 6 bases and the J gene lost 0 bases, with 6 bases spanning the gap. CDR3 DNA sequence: TGTGCCAGCAGCTCTACCTCCTACGAGCAGTACTTC. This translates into CASSSTSYEQYF. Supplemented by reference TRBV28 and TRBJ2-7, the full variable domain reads DVKVTQSSRYLVKRTGEKVFLECVQDMDHENMFWYRQDPGLGLRLIYFSYDVKMKEKGDIPEGYSVSREKKERFSLILESASTNQTSMYLCASSSTSYEQYFGPGTRLTVT.

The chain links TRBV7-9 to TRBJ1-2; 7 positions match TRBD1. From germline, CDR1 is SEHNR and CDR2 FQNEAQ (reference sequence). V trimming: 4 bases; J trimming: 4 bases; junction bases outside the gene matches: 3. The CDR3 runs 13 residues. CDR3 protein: CASSSDRRYGYTF. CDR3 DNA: TGTGCCAGCAGCTCGGACAGGCGCTATGGCTACACCTTC.

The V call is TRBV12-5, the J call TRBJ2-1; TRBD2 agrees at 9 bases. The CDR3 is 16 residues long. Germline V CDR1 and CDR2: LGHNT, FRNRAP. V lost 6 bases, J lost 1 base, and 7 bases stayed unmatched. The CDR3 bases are TGTGCTAGTGGCATCGCGACTAGCGGTTCCTACAATGAGCAGTTCTTC. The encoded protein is CASGIATSGSYNEQFF.

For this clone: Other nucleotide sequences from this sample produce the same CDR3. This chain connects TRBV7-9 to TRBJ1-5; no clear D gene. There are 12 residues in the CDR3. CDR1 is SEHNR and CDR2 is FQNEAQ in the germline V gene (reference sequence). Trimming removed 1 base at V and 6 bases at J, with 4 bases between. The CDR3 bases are TGTGCCAGCAGCTTAGGGGCTCAGCCCCAGCATTTT. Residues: CASSLGAQPQHF. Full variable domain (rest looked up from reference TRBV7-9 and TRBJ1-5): DTGVSQNPRHKITKRGQNVTFRCDPISEHNRLYWYRQTLGQGPEFLTYFQNEAQLEKSRLLSDRFSAERPKGSFSTLEIQRTEQGDSAMYLCASSLGAQPQHFGDGTRLSIL.

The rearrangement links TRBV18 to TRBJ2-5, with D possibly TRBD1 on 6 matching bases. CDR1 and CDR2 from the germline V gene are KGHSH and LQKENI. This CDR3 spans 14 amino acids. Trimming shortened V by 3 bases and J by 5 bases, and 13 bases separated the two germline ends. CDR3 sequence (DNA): TGTGCCAGCTCACCTGACGGCAGGGGCGAGACCCAGTACTTC. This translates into CASSPDGRGETQYF.

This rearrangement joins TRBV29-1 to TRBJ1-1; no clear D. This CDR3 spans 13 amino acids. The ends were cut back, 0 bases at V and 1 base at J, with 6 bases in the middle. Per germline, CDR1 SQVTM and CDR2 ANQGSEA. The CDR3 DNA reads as TGCAGCGTTGAAGACAGCGAGAACACTGAAGCTTTCTTT. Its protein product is CSVEDSENTEAFF.

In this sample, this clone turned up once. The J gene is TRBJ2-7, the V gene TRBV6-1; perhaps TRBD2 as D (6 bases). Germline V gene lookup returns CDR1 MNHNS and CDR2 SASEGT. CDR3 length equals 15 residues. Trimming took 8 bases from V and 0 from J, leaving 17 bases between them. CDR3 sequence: CASSRWEDSSYEQYF. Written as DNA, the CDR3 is TGTGCCAGCTCGAGGTGGGAGGATTCCTCCTACGAGCAGTACTTC.

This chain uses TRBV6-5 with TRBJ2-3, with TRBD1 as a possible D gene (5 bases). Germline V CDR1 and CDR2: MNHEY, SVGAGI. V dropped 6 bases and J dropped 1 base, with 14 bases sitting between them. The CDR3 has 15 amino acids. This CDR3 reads CASSQGDFGTDTQYF. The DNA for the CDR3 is TGTGCCAGCAGCCAAGGGGATTTCGGCACAGATACGCAGTATTTT.